This T cell receptor (beta chain) was recovered during a study of persistence of HIV-infected CD4 T cells. The stimulus was lysate of CMV-infected fibroblasts, approximately 9.6 ug/mL. CD40L/CD69 double-negative CD45RO-high memory CD4+ T cells were collected. This clone was seen only a few times. The antigen is unknown. Trimming removed 4 bases from V and 8 bases from J; junction bases left unmatched: 10. Per germline, CDR1 SGHRS and CDR2 YFSETQ. CDR3 length: 16 residues. The libraries were made with immunoSEQ version 4 in survey mode. The assay was immunoSEQ multiplex PCR, and TCRdb's table has in-frame clones only and misses some. The sample gives 40,000 to 55,000 clones, about 80% of which show up once; 3% is in the top ten.

The sample was CD4+ T cells sorted from PBMCs after roughly 18-hour stimulation, taken from a patient who received antiretroviral therapy. The rearrangement joins TRBV5-1 to TRBJ1-6; 9 positions agree with TRBD1. The source is an adult man with HIV who was CMV-seropositive. CDR3 in DNA: TGCGCCAGCAGCCCCCCGACAGGGGGGAGCGATTCACCCCTCCACTTT. It yields the protein CASSPPTGGSDSPLHF.